Shown below are 24 T cell receptor beta chains from a single sample sequenced in a study of identifying expanded T cells in peripheral blood. Using immunoSEQ multiplex PCR, the repertoire was profiled, and TCRdb retains in-frame clones only, with some absent. The table records tens of thousands of clones, around 83% of them present only once. The sequenced sample was blood. The receptor set was obtained from a person between 18 and 69 years old in good health.

The rearrangement joins TRBV2 to TRBJ2-7; D gene ambiguous. V was pared by 6 bases and J by 5 bases, with 11 bases between. The CDR3 totals 12 residues. The germline CDR1 and CDR2 sequences are SNHLY and FYNNEI. Written as DNA, the CDR3 is TGTGCCAGCAGCAGGACGGTTGACGAGCAGTACGTC. Translation gives CASSRTVDEQYV.

The chain uses TRBV4-1 and TRBJ2-5; either TRBD1 or TRBD2 may supply D (5 bases each). In germline, CDR1 is MGHRA, CDR2 YSYEKL. Trimming removed 2 bases from V and 5 bases from J, with 24 bases in between. This CDR3 contains 18 residues. The CDR3 region is CASSQTNGVGSGTETQYF. The CDR3 bases are TGCGCCAGCAGCCAAACAAATGGGGTGGGCTCGGGGACGGAGACCCAGTACTTC.

This clone has just one count. The rearrangement uses TRBV10-2 and TRBJ2-3; D possibly corresponds to TRBD1 (5 bases). This CDR3 region has 12 residues. V was pared by 5 bases and J by 11 bases, with 14 bases between. Per germline, CDR1 WSHSY and CDR2 SAAADI. The CDR3 loop is CASSLLGRGQYF. CDR3 in DNA: TGCGCCAGCAGTCTACTGGGGCGTGGGCAGTATTTT.

The sample holds a few counts of this clone. This chain uses TRBV13 with TRBJ2-7; weak D call: TRBD1 (6 bases). CDR3 size: 15 residues. Trimming stripped 6 bases from V and 3 bases from J, with 18 bases between. From germline, CDR1 is PRHDT and CDR2 FYEKMQ (reference sequence). CDR3 sequence: CASSEIGQFNYEQYF. The CDR3 DNA follows: TGTGCCAGCAGTGAAATTGGACAGTTTAACTACGAGCAGTACTTC.

This clone was picked up a small number of times. The chain has TRBV9 and TRBJ1-6; D uncertain. This CDR3 is built from 15 residues. V lost 7 bases, J lost 0 bases, and 11 bases lay in between. Germline-derived CDR1 and CDR2 are SGDLS and YYNGEE. The CDR3 loop reads CASGQESSYNSPLHF. The CDR3 region has the DNA TGTGCCAGCGGCCAGGAGAGCTCCTATAATTCACCCCTCCACTTT.

The chain is built from TRBV12-2 and TRBJ2-1; TRBD2, the D gene given by the table, was not confirmed from the DNA. TRBV12-2 is annotated as a pseudogene. This CDR3 region has 17 residues. The CDR3 reads CASRLVIAGELEDEQFF. DNA for the CDR3: TGTGCAAGTCGCTTGGTGATAGCGGGGGAGCTCGAAGATGAGCAGTTCTTC.

In this sample, this clone turned up a few times. The rearrangement joins TRBV15 to TRBJ2-1; tentative D call: TRBD1 (6 bases). With 0 bases removed from V and 6 bases from J, the gap between germline ends came to 12 bases. The CDR3 consists of 15 residues. Germline loops: CDR1 LNHNV, CDR2 YYDKDF (reference sequence). The CDR3 nucleotides read TGTGCCACCAGCAGAGACACGGCAGGGGCCAATGAGCAGTTCTTC. This translates into CATSRDTAGANEQFF.

The V and J genes are TRBV6-1 and TRBJ1-2, with a tentative D call TRBD1 (5 bases). The CDR3 is 12 residues long. Germline V gives CDR1 MNHNS, CDR2 SASEGT. V lost 8 bases and J lost 6, with 13 bases in between. The CDR3 sequence is CASSPGENGYTF. The CDR3 nucleotides read TGTGCCAGCTCCCCGGGGGAGAATGGCTACACCTTC.

The rearrangement joins TRBV6-1 to TRBJ2-1; TRBD2 might be the D (5 bases). Looked up from germline, CDR1 is MNHNS and CDR2 is SASEGT. The CDR3 consists of 14 residues. Trimming pared 1 base from V and 13 bases from J, leaving 17 bases between. CDR3 coding DNA: TGTGCCAGCAGTGAAGGGCCTACTAGTTTCGTTCAGTTCTTC. This encodes CASSEGPTSFVQFF.

The V and J genes are TRBV19 and TRBJ2-6; D not resolved. Looked up from germline, CDR1 is LNHDA and CDR2 is SQIVND (reference sequence). The V end lost 9 bases, the J end lost 0 bases, and 15 bases lay between the germline ends. This CDR3 has 16 residues. The CDR3 DNA is TGTGCCAGCTCGAACGGACGGGCCTCTGGGGCCAACGTCCTGACTTTC. This encodes CASSNGRASGANVLTF.

The V gene is TRBV11-3, the J gene TRBJ1-2, with unresolved D. Germline CDR1 is SGHNT and CDR2 is YENEEA. V shed 1 base and J shed 2 bases, with 8 bases lying between them. The CDR3 contains 14 residues. CDR3 DNA sequence: TGTGCCAGCAGCTTAGGCGCGGCGAACTATGGCTACACCTTC. It specifies CASSLGAANYGYTF.

This sequence joins TRBV14 and TRBJ1-1; D may be TRBD1 (5 bases). V lost 0 bases to trimming and J lost 1 base, with 15 bases between them. CDR1 and CDR2 (germline): SGHDN, FVKESK. The CDR3 extends over 17 amino acids. The CDR3 DNA reads TGTGCCAGCAGCCAAGAGGGGCGGGGGTATCGGAACACTGAAGCTTTCTTT. Protein sequence: CASSQEGRGYRNTEAFF.

V usage is TRBV6-5 and J usage is TRBJ2-7; D is unclear. The CDR3 has 12 amino acids. Germline assignment: CDR1 MNHEY and CDR2 SVGAGI. The V and J ends lost 7 bases and 3 bases respectively, with 10 bases between them. CDR3 coding DNA: TGTGCCAGCACTGACCGGCTCTACGAGCAGTACTTC. It codes for CASTDRLYEQYF.

The chain carries TRBV5-1 and TRBJ2-3, with no clear D. V lost 2 bases, J lost 3 bases, and 4 bases lay in between. Germline CDR1 reads SGHRS; CDR2 reads YFSETQ. This CDR3 has 12 residues. The CDR3 region has the DNA TGCGCCAGCAGCTTAACTACAGATACGCAGTATTTT. Protein product: CASSLTTDTQYF.

The CDR3 region has the DNA TGTGCCAGCACGGTTGGCACAGGGAGGTCAGAGACCCAGTACTTC. Translating gives CASTVGTGRSETQYF. The rearrangement joins TRBV11-2 to TRBJ2-5; D is perhaps TRBD1 or TRBD2 (6 bases each). Germline CDR1 is SGHAT and CDR2 is FQNNGV. This CDR3 contains 15 residues. The V and J ends lost 7 bases and 4 bases respectively, with 19 bases between them.

The chain joins TRBV2 to TRBJ1-4; no clear D. This CDR3 comprises 15 residues. V was cut by 3 bases and J by 8 bases, with 16 bases left in between. The V gene's germline CDR1 is SNHLY and CDR2 FYNNEI. The CDR3 coding sequence is TGTGCCAGCAGTGATAGTTCGGATAATGGGGAAAAACTGTTTTTT. Translated, it gives CASSDSSDNGEKLFF.

V usage is TRBV6-5 and J usage is TRBJ2-2; no clear D gene. Per the germline V gene, CDR1 is MNHEY and CDR2 is SVGAGI. V lost 4 bases to trimming and J lost 4 bases, with 13 bases between them. The CDR3 loop spans 15 amino acids. CDR3 residues: CASSLRGLGTGELFF. DNA for the CDR3: TGTGCCAGCAGTTTACGAGGCCTAGGCACCGGGGAGCTGTTTTTT.

The CDR3: CASSYGQTMNTEAFF. CDR3 bases: TGCGCCAGCAGCTACGGCCAGACAATGAACACTGAAGCTTTCTTT. The chain recombines TRBV5-1 with TRBJ1-1; D unresolved. Germline V CDR1 and CDR2: SGHRS, YFSETQ. V dropped 3 bases and J dropped 0 bases, with 12 bases sitting between them. This CDR3 has 15 residues.

The CDR3 DNA reads as TGTGCCAGCAGCCTGGAACGGCTCTACAATGAGCAGTTCTTC. This gives the protein CASSLERLYNEQFF. J is TRBJ2-1 and V is TRBV5-6; D not certain. CDR1 and CDR2 from the germline V gene are SGHDT and YYEEEE. Trimming pared 4 bases from V and 3 bases from J, leaving 11 bases between. The CDR3 has 14 residues.

The chain links TRBV18 to TRBJ2-3; 10 bases line up with TRBD1. Germline-derived CDR1 and CDR2 are KGHSH and LQKENI. V lost 5 bases to trimming and J lost 7 bases; unmatched junction nucleotides: 15. This CDR3 spans 17 amino acids. Written as DNA, the CDR3 is TGTGCCAGCTCATCATGGGACAGGGGCGACTCAAGGAATACGCAGTATTTT. It encodes CASSSWDRGDSRNTQYF.

The rearrangement joins TRBV5-4 to TRBJ1-2; D remains ambiguous. From germline, CDR1 is SGHNT and CDR2 YYREEE (reference sequence). This CDR3 has 16 residues. Trimming took 0 bases from V and 5 from J, leaving 17 bases between them. The CDR3 DNA reads TGTGCCAGCAGCTTGGGCAGGAATGAGGTCTTTTATGGCTACACCTTC. Translation gives CASSLGRNEVFYGYTF.

CDR3 nucleotide sequence: TGCGCCAGCAGCCAGGGGGTCGTGGACACTGAAGCTTTCTTT. Its protein product is CASSQGVVDTEAFF. The V call is TRBV5-1, the J call TRBJ1-1, with TRBD1 identical over 7 bases. In germline, CDR1 is SGHRS, CDR2 YFSETQ. Unmatched junction bases numbered 6, after V lost 4 bases and J lost 3 bases. The CDR3 spans 14 residues.

The gene calls are TRBV4-3 and TRBJ1-5; no firm D call. There are 15 residues in the CDR3. Germline loops: CDR1 LGHNA, CDR2 YSLEER. V shed 0 bases and J shed 3 bases, with 9 bases lying between them. The CDR3 DNA reads TGCGCCAGCAGCCAAGAGTTGTCAGTCAATCAGCCCCAGCATTTT. This gives the protein CASSQELSVNQPQHF.

V gene TRBV2 combines with J gene TRBJ2-7; TRBD1 aligns across 7 bases. V lost 9 bases, J lost 4 bases, and 15 bases stayed unmatched. CDR3 length: 15 residues. The germline gives CDR1 SNHLY, CDR2 FYNNEI. CDR3 sequence: CASSQPGQKLYEQYF. The CDR3 DNA follows: TGTGCCAGTAGTCAACCGGGACAGAAGTTGTACGAGCAGTACTTC.